The clone carrying this T cell receptor (beta chain) was counted many times. This record belongs to a study of T cell clonality in common variable immunodeficiency. The assay was immunoSEQ multiplex PCR, and TCRdb's table has in-frame clones only and misses some. Listed for the sample are 35,000 or so clones, none seen a single time. The sample taken for sequencing was peripheral blood mononuclear cells. The TCR originated in a person between 18 and 75 years old in good health.

The CDR3 bases that were read are TGCGCCAGCAGCTTAACATTTGCGGACACC. Its translation: CASSLTFADT. The CDR3 reads in full as CASSLTFADTIYF. J is TRBJ1-3 and V is TRBV5-1; D gene ambiguous. Read coverage stops 3 residues before the CDR3 terminus; the germline J gene supplies the remainder. The CDR3 covers 13 residues. Germline CDR1 reads SGHRS; CDR2 reads YFSETQ. Trimming took off 2 bases at V and 8 bases at J, with 11 bases between the two ends.